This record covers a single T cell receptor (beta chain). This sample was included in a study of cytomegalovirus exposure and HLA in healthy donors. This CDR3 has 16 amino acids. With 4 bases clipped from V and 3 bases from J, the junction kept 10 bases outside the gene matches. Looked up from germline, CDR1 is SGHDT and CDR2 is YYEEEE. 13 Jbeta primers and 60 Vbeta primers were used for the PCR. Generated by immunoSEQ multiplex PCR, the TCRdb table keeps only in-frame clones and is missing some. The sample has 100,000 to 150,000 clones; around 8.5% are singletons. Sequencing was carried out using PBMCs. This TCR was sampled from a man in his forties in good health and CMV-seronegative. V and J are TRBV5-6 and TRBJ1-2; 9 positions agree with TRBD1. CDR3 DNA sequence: TGTGCCAGCAGCACCGGGACAGGGAAATCCGACTATGGCTACACCTTC. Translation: CASSTGTGKSDYGYTF. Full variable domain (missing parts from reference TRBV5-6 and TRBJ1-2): DAGVTQSPTHLIKTRGQQVTLRCSPKSGHDTVSWYQQALGQGPQFIFQYYEEEERQRGNFPDRFSGHQFPNYSSELNVNALLLGDSALYLCASSTGTGKSDYGYTFGSGTRLTVV.